One sample yielded the 2 T cell receptor beta chains listed below, sequenced in a study of T cells after yellow fever vaccination. One entry per CDR3 protein results from TCRdb running MiXCR on the 5' RACE reads. In the table there are under 350,000 distinct CDR3 sequences, 4.1% of which are singletons. The material sequenced was PBMCs, taken 5 days after the yellow fever booster vaccination. Receptors were obtained from a man aged 18 to 29 who received the YFV17D yellow fever vaccine.

This clonotype turned up a few times. This rearrangement joins TRBV3-1 to TRBJ2-7; D unresolved. This CDR3 spans 13 amino acids. Trimming left V 1 base short and J 1 base short, with 5 bases between. CDR1 LGHDT and CDR2 YNNKEL come from the germline V gene (reference sequence). CDR3 DNA sequence: TGTGCCAGCAGCCAAGTCCAATCCTACGAGCAGTACTTC. This sequence encodes CASSQVQSYEQYF.

The J gene is TRBJ2-5, the V gene TRBV24-1; 7 bases map to TRBD1. Germline V lookup: CDR1 KGHDR, CDR2 SFDVKD. This CDR3 spans 15 amino acids. V dropped 2 bases and J dropped 1; count of bases not matched to a gene: 3. This CDR3 is CATSDSTGSQETQYF. The CDR3 coding sequence is TGTGCCACCAGTGATTCGACAGGGAGCCAAGAGACCCAGTACTTC.